This T cell receptor (beta chain) was recorded in a study of healthy donors' naive CD4 and CD8 T cells. CD4+CD8-CD45RO-CD45RA+ cells were naive CD4+; CD8+CD4-CD45RA+CD27bright cells were naive CD8+. CDR3 size: 14 residues. Germline V gene sequence: CDR1 SQVTM, CDR2 ANQGSEA. V was clipped by 6 bases and J by 2 bases, with 14 bases between them. Study-wide results and limits: Negatively charged CDR3s marked CD8+ lineage; positively charged CDR3s marked CD4+ lineage.

A linear amplification protocol produced the TCR libraries from 500 ng of total RNA. In the original analysis: From roughly 5 healthy donors, 75,000 to 90,000 rearranged TCR alpha transcripts were sequenced. TCRdb fed the reads into MiXCR, producing one record per CDR3 protein. The V and J calls here are based on TCRdb, not the publication. The sample consists of around 200,000 distinct CDR3 sequences, around 70% of them appearing once. This clonotype was detected only a few times. Its target is unknown. The TCR comes from a pool of human donors in good health; the sample pools cells from several healthy donors. Sequencing used naive CD4+ and CD8+ T cells sorted from blood, pooled from several donors. This chain uses TRBV29-1 with TRBJ1-5; D is unclear. The CDR3 sequence: CSVARGVGNQPQHF. The CDR3 nucleotides are TGCAGCGTCGCACGCGGGGTGGGCAATCAGCCCCAGCATTTT.